This TCR beta chain derives from a study of tumor T cells in aggressive B-cell lymphoma. Sequencing used immunoSEQ multiplex PCR; TCRdb keeps in-frame clones, though not all of them. The data show 2,900 or so clones, 70% to 85% seen once. V lost 4 bases, J lost 12 bases, and 13 bases lay in between. The CDR3 has 13 amino acids. Germline CDR1 and CDR2: SGHVS and FNYEAQ. Sequenced material: tumor tissue. This chain connects TRBV7-6 to TRBJ2-6, with D tentatively TRBD1 (5 bases). This TCR was sampled from an adult with diffuse large B cell lymphoma. The CDR3 nucleotides read TGTGCCAGCAGCTCACAGGAATATGGCGTCCTGACTTTC. This codes for CASSSQEYGVLTF.